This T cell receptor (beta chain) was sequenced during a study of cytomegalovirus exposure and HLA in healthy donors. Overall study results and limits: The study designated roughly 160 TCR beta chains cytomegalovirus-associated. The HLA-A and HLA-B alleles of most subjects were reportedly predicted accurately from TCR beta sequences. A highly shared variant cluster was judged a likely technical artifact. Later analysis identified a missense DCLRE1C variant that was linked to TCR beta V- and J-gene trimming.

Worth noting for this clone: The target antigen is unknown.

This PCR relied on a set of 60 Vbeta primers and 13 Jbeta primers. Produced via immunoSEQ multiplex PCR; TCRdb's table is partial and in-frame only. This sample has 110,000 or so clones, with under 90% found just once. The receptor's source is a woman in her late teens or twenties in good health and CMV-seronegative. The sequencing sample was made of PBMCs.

DNA for the CDR3: TGTGCCAGCAGGAACCGGGACATCGGGTCACCCCTCCACTTT. Translating it yields CASRNRDIGSPLHF. The chain recombines TRBV27 with TRBJ1-6; TRBD1 is a possible D gene (6 bases). Per germline, CDR1 MNHEY and CDR2 SMNVEV (reference sequence). The CDR3 totals 14 residues. The V and J ends lost 6 bases and 10 bases respectively, with 16 bases between them.